Listed here are 19 T cell receptor beta chains from one sample, sequenced in a study of CD8 T cells in Susac syndrome (dated by TCRdb to the late 2010s). The method behind the library was the immunoSEQ multiplex PCR assay. RNA was extracted with the RNeasy kit and 0.5 to 1 ug was reverse transcribed using random hexamers. TCRdb reran the public reads through fastp at Q25 and MiXCR, keeping productive beta chains. Records with the same CDR3 protein are collapsed into one entry carrying the most frequent genes and DNA. The sample data list approximately 300,000 distinct CDR3 sequences, and almost 85% of these were observed just once. The top ten constitute 0.21% of the sample. The sequenced sample consisted of CD8+ T cells from PBMCs. Source of these receptors: a human donor with multiple sclerosis.

This clonotype was observed a few times. At one boundary the junction diverges from the germline segment, which might be a read error. This rearrangement joins TRBV5-1 to TRBJ2-1; the D is unclear. Germline V gives CDR1 SGHRS, CDR2 YFSETQ. CDR3 length: 15 residues. CDR3: CACRRLMSSYNEQFF. For the CDR3, the DNA is TGCGCCTGCAGGAGACTTATGAGCTCCTACAATGAGCAGTTCTTC.

The chain joins TRBV4-3 to TRBJ1-1; tentatively, D is TRBD1 (6 bases). V lost 4 bases and J lost 8, with 17 bases in between. From germline, CDR1 is LGHNA and CDR2 YSLEER. The CDR3 extends over 14 amino acids. DNA of the CDR3: TGCGCCAGCAGCCTCCGAAGCGGAGGGACAGAAGCTTTCTTT. Translation gives CASSLRSGGTEAFF.

The chain combines TRBV10-3 with TRBJ1-5; 9 positions match TRBD1. The CDR3 has 16 amino acids. The J segment lost 6 bases and the V segment lost 0 bases, leaving 6 bases of the junction unmatched. Germline values: CDR1 ENHRY, CDR2 SYGVKD. The CDR3 here is CAISESPLQGAQPQHF. In nucleotides, the CDR3 is TGTGCCATCAGTGAGTCGCCTCTACAGGGGGCTCAGCCCCAGCATTTT.

This rearrangement joins TRBV19 to TRBJ2-1; TRBD2 agrees at 7 bases. V dropped 3 bases and J dropped 5; count of bases not matched to a gene: 4. This CDR3 is 14 amino acids long. CDR1 LNHDA and CDR2 SQIVND come from the germline V gene (reference sequence). The DNA of the CDR3 is TGTGCCAGTAGTATCCTAGCGGCCCACAATGAGCAGTTCTTC. This gives the protein CASSILAAHNEQFF.

The chain is built from TRBV15 and TRBJ2-3; D ambiguous. The V end was cut by 0 bases, the J end by 2 bases, with 12 bases between. The CDR3 loop spans 16 amino acids. Per the germline V gene, CDR1 is LNHNV and CDR2 is YYDKDF (reference sequence). CDR3 sequence reads: CATSREELGSTDTQYF. CDR3 sequence (DNA): TGTGCCACCAGCAGAGAAGAGTTAGGGTCCACAGATACGCAGTATTTT.

This clonotype was found a few times. This sequence joins TRBV7-6 and TRBJ2-7, with 9 bases aligning to TRBD2. CDR1 and CDR2 from the germline V gene are SGHVS and FNYEAQ. The CDR3 runs 15 residues. J lost 4 bases, V lost 5 bases, and 9 bases had no gene match. The CDR3 DNA reads as TGTGCCAGCAGCCAAGGCGGGAGGGCTGGGTACGAGCAGTACTTC. Its translation: CASSQGGRAGYEQYF.

The V gene is TRBV29-1, the J gene TRBJ2-2, with a tentative D call TRBD1 (6 bases). V was pared by 3 bases and J by 2 bases, with 13 bases between. The CDR3 length is 15 residues. Germline values: CDR1 SQVTM, CDR2 ANQGSEA. CDR3 DNA: TGCAGCGTTGAGGGGGCAGGCCATAACACCGGGGAGCTGTTTTTT. Translated: CSVEGAGHNTGELFF.

The chain links TRBV5-5 to TRBJ1-5; 7 positions agree with TRBD1. Looked up from germline, CDR1 is SGHKS and CDR2 is YYEKEE (reference sequence). V gave up 4 bases and J gave up 6 bases; unmatched junction bases: 10. The CDR3 totals 15 residues. The CDR3 spells CASSHRRDSGQPQHF. CDR3 nucleotides: TGTGCCAGCAGCCACCGGAGGGACAGCGGTCAGCCCCAGCATTTT.

The J gene is TRBJ1-6, the V gene TRBV30; 10 nucleotides match TRBD1. From germline, CDR1 is GTSNPN and CDR2 SVGIG (reference sequence). This CDR3 is built from 15 residues. Germline trimming cut 1 base from V and 11 bases from J; bases unmatched to any gene: 8. The CDR3 loop is CAWSDPDRGRPPLHF. CDR3 DNA: TGTGCCTGGAGTGACCCTGACAGGGGGCGACCACCCCTCCACTTT.

The chain joins TRBV7-9 to TRBJ2-2, with D possibly TRBD2 on 5 matching bases. The CDR3 totals 13 residues. Germline lookup yields CDR1 SEHNR and CDR2 FQNEAQ (reference sequence). V was cut by 8 bases and J by 2 bases, with 9 bases left in between. Here the CDR3 reads CASPGSNTGELFF. The DNA for the CDR3 is TGTGCCAGCCCGGGGTCCAACACCGGGGAGCTGTTTTTT.

The chain is built from TRBV30 and TRBJ2-5, with D possibly being TRBD1 (6 bases). Looked up from germline, CDR1 is GTSNPN and CDR2 is SVGIG (reference sequence). The germline V and J ends were trimmed by 2 bases and 2 bases, with 12 bases remaining between them. The CDR3 sequence is 14 residues long. The CDR3: CAWSWTDGQETQYF. The CDR3 DNA sequence: TGTGCCTGGAGTTGGACAGACGGTCAAGAGACCCAGTACTTC.

This clonotype was seen just once. The chain couples TRBV30 to TRBJ2-1, with 8 bases that match TRBD2. Germline V gives CDR1 GTSNPN, CDR2 SVGIG (reference sequence). The CDR3 covers 14 residues. V lost 7 bases, J lost 4 bases, and 9 bases stayed unmatched. The CDR3 DNA reads as TGTGCCTTGGTAAACTTAGCGGGATACAATGAGCAGTTCTTC. It codes for CALVNLAGYNEQFF.

The gene calls are TRBV18 and TRBJ2-7; tentatively, D is TRBD1 (6 bases). Germline loops: CDR1 KGHSH, CDR2 LQKENI. This CDR3 is 17 amino acids long. Trimming left V 4 bases short and J 5 bases short, with 24 bases between. CDR3 bases: TGTGCCAGCTCACTCCTCTCACAGGGTAAGATCGTCCACGAGCAGTACTTC. Translating it yields CASSLLSQGKIVHEQYF.

The rearrangement joins TRBV7-6 to TRBJ2-2; D not certain. CDR1 is SGHVS and CDR2 is FNYEAQ in the germline V gene. The V gene lost 4 bases and the J gene lost 7 bases, with 7 bases spanning the gap. The CDR3 length is 12 residues. The CDR3 DNA is TGTGCCAGCAGCTCGAGTTACGGGGAGCTGTTTTTT. It encodes CASSSSYGELFF.

The rearrangement uses TRBV5-1 and TRBJ2-7, with 14 positions matching TRBD2. With 3 bases clipped from V and 3 bases from J, the junction kept 14 bases outside the gene matches. This CDR3 is 19 amino acids long. Germline V lookup: CDR1 SGHRS, CDR2 YFSETQ. This CDR3 reads CASSYPSIPGLAGDYEQYF. In nucleotides, the CDR3 is TGCGCCAGCAGCTATCCAAGCATACCGGGACTAGCGGGGGACTACGAGCAGTACTTC.

The CDR3 DNA reads as TGTGCCAGCAGTTCCCTCTTCGTTACGCAGTATTTT. Protein product: CASSSLFVTQYF. V and J are TRBV28 and TRBJ2-3; D is uncertain. CDR3 size: 12 residues. V was pared by 4 bases and J by 8 bases, with 10 bases between. Per germline, CDR1 MDHEN and CDR2 SYDVKM. Drawing the rest from reference TRBV28 and TRBJ2-3, the complete variable domain is DVKVTQSSRYLVKRTGEKVFLECVQDMDHENMFWYRQDPGLGLRLIYFSYDVKMKEKGDIPEGYSVSREKKERFSLILESASTNQTSMYLCASSSLFVTQYFGPGTRLTVL.

DNA for the CDR3: TGTGCCAGCAGCCATGATAGCGGGGGCACAGATACGCAGTATTTT. Protein: CASSHDSGGTDTQYF. The chain is built from TRBV14 and TRBJ2-3; 8 nucleotides line up with TRBD2. J lost 1 base, V lost 3 bases, and 3 bases had no gene match. The CDR3 is made up of 15 amino acids. Per germline, CDR1 SGHDN and CDR2 FVKESK.

The V gene is TRBV27, the J gene TRBJ2-5; D tentatively fits TRBD1 or TRBD2 (5 bases each). This CDR3 contains 15 residues. CDR1 and CDR2 (germline): MNHEY, SMNVEV (reference sequence). Trimming removed 6 bases from V and 8 bases from J, with 22 bases in between. The CDR3 protein is CASRPTGTPLYTQYF. Here the CDR3 DNA reads TGTGCCAGCAGACCTACCGGGACGCCTCTTTACACCCAGTACTTC.

This sequence joins TRBV7-6 and TRBJ1-1; tentatively, D is TRBD1 (5 bases). This CDR3 region has 15 residues. Looked up from germline, CDR1 is SGHVS and CDR2 is FNYEAQ. V was clipped by 5 bases and J by 1 base, with 14 bases between them. This CDR3 is CASSASLGGNTEAFF. The CDR3 DNA sequence: TGTGCCAGCAGCGCCTCCCTGGGGGGGAACACTGAAGCTTTCTTT.